The 32 T cell receptor beta chains in this list originate from one sample, sequenced in a study of cytotoxic CD8 clonotypes in ibrutinib-treated CLL. Assay used: immunoSEQ multiplex PCR; TCRdb lists only in-frame clones, some missing. The table shows tens of thousands of clones, with around 80% occurring only once. Sequencing was performed on PBMCs, taken before ibrutinib treatment. These receptors originate from a human donor with chronic lymphocytic leukemia.

The gene calls are TRBV4-2 and TRBJ2-1; possibly TRBD2 for D (5 bases). Trimming pared 4 bases from V and 3 bases from J, leaving 13 bases between. In germline, CDR1 is LGHNA, CDR2 YNFKEQ. This CDR3 spans 15 amino acids. This CDR3 reads CASSPQRTFYNEQFF. CDR3 DNA: TGTGCCAGCAGCCCCCAGAGGACTTTCTACAATGAGCAGTTCTTC.

This sequence joins TRBV28 and TRBJ2-1; TRBD2 matches 10 bases. This CDR3 is built from 13 residues. Germline CDR1 reads MDHEN; CDR2 reads SYDVKM. Trimming removed 3 bases from V and 10 bases from J; junction bases left unmatched: 3. CDR3 bases: TGTGCCAGCAGTTTTTTAGCGGGAGGAGAGCAGTTCTTC. Protein product: CASSFLAGGEQFF.

Notes on this clone: The junction departs from the called germline gene at one end, perhaps through a read error. DNA of the CDR3: TGTGCTAGCAGCCCGAGTGGGACAGGGGCCGATACGCAGTATTTT. This translates into CASSPSGTGADTQYF. The chain combines TRBV7-7 with TRBJ2-3, with 10 bases matching TRBD1. This CDR3 has 15 amino acids. Per germline, CDR1 SSHAT and CDR2 FNYEAQ (reference sequence).

This chain links TRBV6-5 with TRBJ1-4; TRBD1 aligns across 7 bases. CDR1 is MNHEY, CDR2 SVGAGI, per germline. The CDR3 is 15 residues long. The ends lost 8 bases at V and 2 bases at J; junction bases unmatched: 8. The chain's CDR3 is CASARQQGTNEKLFF. CDR3 DNA sequence: TGTGCCAGCGCGAGGCAACAGGGGACTAATGAAAAACTGTTTTTT.

The rearrangement links TRBV9 to TRBJ2-1; possible D gene TRBD2, 6 bases. Per the germline V gene, CDR1 is SGDLS and CDR2 is YYNGEE. Trimming shortened V by 0 bases and J by 0 bases, and 19 bases separated the two germline ends. CDR3 size: 19 residues. The CDR3 region is CASSVDGTGTLSSYNEQFF. CDR3 nucleotides: TGTGCCAGCAGCGTAGATGGTACCGGGACTCTGAGCTCCTACAATGAGCAGTTCTTC.

J is TRBJ1-2 and V is TRBV6-5; D is undetermined. V shed 6 bases and J shed 2 bases, with 16 bases lying between them. The CDR3 is made up of 15 amino acids. The germline V gene has CDR1 MNHEY and CDR2 SVGAGI. In nucleotides, the CDR3 is TGTGCCAGCAGCCCGCATGTCGTGGGCAACTATGGCTACACCTTC. Protein product: CASSPHVVGNYGYTF.

The chain has TRBV7-2 and TRBJ2-1, with 7 bases fitting TRBD1. The CDR3 is 17 amino acids. Germline V gene lookup returns CDR1 SGHTA and CDR2 FQGNSA. The V segment lost 2 bases and the J segment 7 bases; nucleotides outside the gene matches: 14. The CDR3 nucleotides read TGTGCCAGCAGCTTAAGGGGGCGGACGGCCCTGGGGAATGAGCAGTTCTTC. Residues: CASSLRGRTALGNEQFF.

The chain recombines TRBV27 with TRBJ1-5, with D tentatively TRBD1 (6 bases). In germline, CDR1 is MNHEY, CDR2 SMNVEV (reference sequence). The germline V and J ends were trimmed by 0 bases and 6 bases, with 9 bases remaining between them. The CDR3 runs 14 residues. CDR3 nucleotides: TGTGCCAGCAGTTTATCAGGGGGGAGTCAGCCCCAGCATTTT. This sequence encodes CASSLSGGSQPQHF.

The rearrangement uses TRBV9 and TRBJ1-2; D is perhaps TRBD1 (5 bases). V dropped 3 bases and J dropped 3 bases, with 9 bases sitting between them. The CDR3 has 13 residues. CDR1 and CDR2 (germline): SGDLS, YYNGEE. In nucleotides, the CDR3 is TGTGCCAGCAGCGGAGCAGGGCACTATGGCTACACCTTC. Protein product: CASSGAGHYGYTF.

CDR3 nucleotide sequence: TGCGCCAGCAGCTTGGGCCCAGGTTATTTAACCGGGGAGCTGTTTTTT. Residues: CASSLGPGYLTGELFF. The chain combines TRBV5-1 with TRBJ2-2, with D uncertain. CDR3 size: 16 residues. V lost 0 bases and J lost 5, with 14 bases in between. The germline V gene has CDR1 SGHRS and CDR2 YFSETQ.

V is TRBV9 and J is TRBJ1-2; no definite D call. Germline values: CDR1 SGDLS, CDR2 YYNGEE. The CDR3 spans 17 residues. Trimming stripped 4 bases from V and 5 bases from J, with 24 bases between. The CDR3 is CASSPQGWRNPEYGYTF. CDR3 DNA: TGTGCCAGCAGCCCTCAAGGGTGGCGCAATCCTGAATATGGCTACACCTTC.

The rearrangement links TRBV30 to TRBJ2-3; 7 positions match TRBD2. CDR3 length: 15 amino acids. The V gene end was trimmed by 0 bases and the J gene end by 1 base; junction bases not matched to a gene: 4. CDR1 and CDR2 (germline): GTSNPN, SVGIG (reference sequence). The CDR3 is CAWSVIAGGTDTQYF. The CDR3 DNA reads as TGTGCCTGGAGTGTAATTGCGGGAGGCACAGATACGCAGTATTTT.

This clone has more than one count but fewer than ten. The rearrangement uses TRBV28 and TRBJ1-5; D perhaps matches TRBD1 (5 bases). CDR1 is MDHEN, CDR2 SYDVKM, per germline. CDR3 length: 13 amino acids. The ends were cut back, 8 bases at V and 3 bases at J, with 11 bases in the middle. In DNA, the CDR3 is TGTGCCAGCCAAGCACAGGACAATCAGCCCCAGCATTTT. Translating it yields CASQAQDNQPQHF.

V usage is TRBV5-1 and J usage is TRBJ2-1; 13 bases agree with TRBD2. CDR1 and CDR2 (germline): SGHRS, YFSETQ. The trim removed 4 bases at V and 9 bases at J, leaving 7 bases unmatched. The CDR3 totals 15 residues. The CDR3 protein is CASSPGGLAGTEQFF. For the CDR3, the DNA is TGCGCCAGCAGCCCGGGGGGACTAGCGGGGACTGAGCAGTTCTTC.

The rearrangement joins TRBV10-2 to TRBJ1-2; 8 bases agree with TRBD1. There are 14 residues in the CDR3. J was trimmed by 5 bases and V by 6 bases; bases with no gene match: 8. CDR1 and CDR2 (germline): WSHSY, SAAADI. The CDR3 bases are TGCGCCAGCAGCCCGGGACAGGTTACTTATGGCTACACCTTC. Its translation is CASSPGQVTYGYTF.

The chain couples TRBV11-1 to TRBJ2-3; the D is unclear. Trimming left V 3 bases short and J 1 base short, with 11 bases between. This CDR3 contains 15 residues. Germline V CDR1 and CDR2: SGHAT, FQDESV (reference sequence). DNA for the CDR3: TGTGCCAGCAGCTTTTTCGATAGCCGCACAGATACGCAGTATTTT. Protein sequence: CASSFFDSRTDTQYF.

The chain uses TRBV11-2 and TRBJ2-1; D call uncertain. The length of the CDR3 is 12 residues. Germline assignment: CDR1 SGHAT and CDR2 FQNNGV. V lost 5 bases and J 8 bases, leaving 10 bases between the germline ends. In DNA, the CDR3 is TGTGCCAGCAGCAACCTGGTATATGAGCAGTTCTTC. The encoded protein is CASSNLVYEQFF.

The chain couples TRBV5-1 to TRBJ2-7, with a possible D match to TRBD1 (5 bases). The CDR3 has 14 residues. Germline CDR1 and CDR2: SGHRS and YFSETQ. V lost 3 bases to trimming and J lost 2 bases, with 12 bases between them. As DNA, the CDR3 is TGCGCCAGCAGCTATACGGTGGGGCCCTACGAGCAGTACTTC. This encodes CASSYTVGPYEQYF.

This clone was counted a single time. The V call is TRBV5-8, the J call TRBJ1-5, with D unresolved. CDR3 length: 16 amino acids. The V and J ends lost 0 bases and 0 bases respectively, with 10 bases between them. Germline V gives CDR1 SGHTS, CDR2 YDEGEE. The DNA of the CDR3 is TGTGCCAGCAGCTTGGGTGACACAAATAGCAATCAGCCCCAGCATTTT. This sequence encodes CASSLGDTNSNQPQHF.

A few counts support this clone. The CDR3 spells CASSRAGQVPEKLFF. CDR3 bases: TGCGCCAGCAGCCGAGCTGGACAGGTACCTGAAAAACTGTTTTTT. The chain has TRBV4-1 and TRBJ1-4, with TRBD1 identical over 7 bases. This CDR3 contains 15 residues. Germline assignment: CDR1 MGHRA and CDR2 YSYEKL. The trim removed 4 bases at V and 7 bases at J, leaving 9 bases unmatched.

The gene calls are TRBV14 and TRBJ2-2, with 9 bases matching TRBD2. The CDR3 extends over 18 amino acids. The J segment lost 3 bases and the V segment lost 0 bases, leaving 8 bases of the junction unmatched. Germline-derived CDR1 and CDR2 are SGHDN and FVKESK. CDR3 nucleotides: TGTGCCAGCAGCCAAGAATTGGGTCTAGCGGGGCACACCGGGGAGCTGTTTTTT. It is translated as CASSQELGLAGHTGELFF. The variable domain in full, completed from reference TRBV14 and TRBJ2-2, reads EAGVTQFPSHSVIEKGQTVTLRCDPISGHDNLYWYRRVMGKEIKFLLHFVKESKQDESGMPNNRFLAERTGGTYSTLKVQPAELEDSGVYFCASSQELGLAGHTGELFFGEGSRLTVL.

The rearrangement joins TRBV19 to TRBJ1-1; possible D gene TRBD1, 6 bases. CDR1 and CDR2 from the germline V gene are LNHDA and SQIVND (reference sequence). The CDR3 loop spans 14 amino acids. The ends were cut back, 4 bases at V and 3 bases at J, with 12 bases in the middle. The CDR3 here is CASSTRGPDTEAFF. In nucleotides, the CDR3 is TGTGCCAGTAGTACCAGGGGTCCGGACACTGAAGCTTTCTTT.

The J gene is TRBJ2-7, the V gene TRBV6-9, with a weak D call TRBD1 (6 bases). Germline V lookup: CDR1 MNHGY, CDR2 SVAAGI. The CDR3 consists of 11 residues. Here the CDR3 reads CLSRGSYEQYF. The CDR3 nucleotides read TGTCTATCCAGGGGCAGCTACGAGCAGTACTTC.

V and J are TRBV6-1 and TRBJ1-4; D ambiguous. V was cut by 2 bases and J by 0 bases, with 13 bases left in between. CDR1 MNHNS and CDR2 SASEGT come from the germline V gene. The CDR3 extends over 17 amino acids. For the CDR3, the DNA is TGTGCCAGCAGTGAAAAGTCCGGACCAGCAACTAATGAAAAACTGTTTTTT. This encodes CASSEKSGPATNEKLFF.

The genes are TRBV2 and TRBJ2-2; tentative D call: TRBD1 (5 bases). V lost 8 bases, J lost 9 bases, and 19 bases lay in between. Germline V gene lookup returns CDR1 SNHLY and CDR2 FYNNEI. The CDR3 length is 14 residues. DNA for the CDR3: TGTGCCAGCGCTGTACAGGTCTTTGTCCGGGAGCTGTTTTTT. Residues: CASAVQVFVRELFF.

This clone was counted only a few times. The chain uses TRBV5-1 and TRBJ1-1, with 7 bases identical to TRBD1. Germline V gene lookup returns CDR1 SGHRS and CDR2 YFSETQ. V lost 2 bases to trimming and J lost 2 bases; unmatched junction nucleotides: 15. The CDR3 length is 18 residues. Here the CDR3 DNA reads TGCGCCAGCAGCTTAACCGGGACAGCGAACATCCTAAACACTGAAGCTTTCTTT. This translates into CASSLTGTANILNTEAFF.

V and J are TRBV5-1 and TRBJ2-3; D may correspond to TRBD1 or TRBD2 (7 bases each). This CDR3 has 15 amino acids. Trimming removed 4 bases at V and 0 bases at J, with 12 bases between. Germline V gene lookup returns CDR1 SGHRS and CDR2 YFSETQ. CDR3 amino acids: CASSPQGGSTDTQYF. The CDR3 DNA is TGCGCCAGCAGCCCTCAGGGGGGGAGCACAGATACGCAGTATTTT. The whole variable domain, remainder taken from reference TRBV5-1 and TRBJ2-3, is KAGVTQTPRYLIKTRGQQVTLSCSPISGHRSVSWYQQTPGQGLQFLFEYFSETQRNKGNFPGRFSGRQFSNSRSEMNVSTLELGDSALYLCASSPQGGSTDTQYFGPGTRLTVL.

This chain connects TRBV6-1 to TRBJ2-7, with 7 bases aligning to TRBD1. This CDR3 has 17 amino acids. CDR1 is MNHNS and CDR2 is SASEGT in the germline V gene. Unmatched junction bases numbered 15, after V lost 6 bases and J lost 1 base. This chain's CDR3 is CASREFGTGQKSYEQYF. CDR3 DNA sequence: TGTGCCAGCAGGGAATTTGGGACGGGACAGAAGTCCTACGAGCAGTACTTC.

V is TRBV9 and J is TRBJ1-3, with unresolved D. Looked up from germline, CDR1 is SGDLS and CDR2 is YYNGEE. This CDR3 has 14 amino acids. The V gene lost 1 base and the J gene lost 1 base, with 6 bases spanning the gap. The CDR3 sequence: CASSVKGSGNTIYF. CDR3 DNA: TGTGCCAGCAGCGTAAAAGGGTCTGGAAACACCATATATTTT.

The V call is TRBV11-2, the J call TRBJ2-7; tentative D call: TRBD2 (6 bases). The V gene lost 1 base and the J gene lost 2 bases, with 9 bases spanning the gap. This CDR3 region has 14 residues. Germline CDR1 SGHAT, CDR2 FQNNGV. CDR3: CASSLVGGTYEQYF. DNA for the CDR3: TGTGCCAGCAGCTTAGTTGGCGGGACCTACGAGCAGTACTTC.

The V gene is TRBV11-3, the J gene TRBJ2-1; 12 positions match TRBD2. J gave up 4 bases and V 10 bases, and 20 bases lay outside the gene matches. The CDR3 runs to 19 residues. From germline, CDR1 is SGHNT and CDR2 YENEEA. The CDR3 spells CATYRTSGGPGTLYNEQFF. DNA for the CDR3: TGTGCCACCTACAGAACTAGCGGGGGGCCGGGTACCCTTTACAATGAGCAGTTCTTC. The entire variable domain, with the rest obtained from reference TRBV11-3 and TRBJ2-1, is as follows: EAGVVQSPRYKIIEKKQPVAFWCNPISGHNTLYWYLQNLGQGPELLIRYENEEAVDDSQLPKDRFSAERLKGVDSTLKIQPAELGDSAVYLCATYRTSGGPGTLYNEQFFGPGTRLTVL.

This chain links TRBV4-1 with TRBJ1-1; tentatively, D is TRBD1 (5 bases). This CDR3 region has 16 residues. With 0 bases removed from V and 6 bases from J, the gap between germline ends came to 17 bases. In germline, CDR1 is MGHRA, CDR2 YSYEKL. CDR3 in DNA: TGCGCCAGCAGCCAAGAACCAGGGAATAGGGTTGCTGAAGCTTTCTTT. Protein: CASSQEPGNRVAEAFF.